This T cell receptor (beta chain) is drawn from a study of T cell responses to AZD1222 COVID-19 vaccine. Trimming removed 0 bases at V and 7 bases at J, with 12 bases between. CDR1 LGHNA and CDR2 YSLEER come from the germline V gene. The CDR3 is made up of 14 amino acids. Data came from immunoSEQ multiplex PCR; TCRdb stores just in-frame clones and leaves some out. The table lists around 94,000 clones, approximately 91% of them singletons. This sequence originates from an adult in good health. The chain uses TRBV4-3 and TRBJ1-2, with a weak D call TRBD1 (5 bases). The sequencing used peripheral blood, collected on day 0 of AZD1222 vaccination. In DNA, the CDR3 is TGCGCCAGCAGCCAAGAAACCCAGGGCGGTGGCTACACCTTC. This translates into CASSQETQGGGYTF.